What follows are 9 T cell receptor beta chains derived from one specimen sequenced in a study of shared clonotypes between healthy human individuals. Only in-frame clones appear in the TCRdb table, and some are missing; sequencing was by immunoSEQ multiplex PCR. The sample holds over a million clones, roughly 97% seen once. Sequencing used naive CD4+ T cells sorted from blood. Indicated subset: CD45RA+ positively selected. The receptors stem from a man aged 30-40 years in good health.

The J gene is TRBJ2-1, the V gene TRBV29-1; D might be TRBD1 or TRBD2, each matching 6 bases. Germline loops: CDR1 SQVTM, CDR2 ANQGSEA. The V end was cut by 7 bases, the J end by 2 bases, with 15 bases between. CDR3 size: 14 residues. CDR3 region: CSAQGGRTYNEQFF. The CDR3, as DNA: TGCAGCGCCCAAGGGGGGCGGACCTACAATGAGCAGTTCTTC.

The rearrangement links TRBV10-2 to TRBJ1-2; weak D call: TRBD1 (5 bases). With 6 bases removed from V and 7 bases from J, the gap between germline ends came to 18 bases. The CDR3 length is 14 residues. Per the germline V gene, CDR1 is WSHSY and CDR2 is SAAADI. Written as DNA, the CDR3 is TGCGCCAGCAGACAGGCAGGGCAAGCTGGTGGCTACACCTTC. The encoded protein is CASRQAGQAGGYTF.

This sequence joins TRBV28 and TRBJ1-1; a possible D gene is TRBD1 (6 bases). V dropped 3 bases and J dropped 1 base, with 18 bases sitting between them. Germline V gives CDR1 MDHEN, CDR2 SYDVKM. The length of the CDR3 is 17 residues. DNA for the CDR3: TGTGCCAGCAGTTTTGCGGGCAGGGGACACCGGAACACTGAAGCTTTCTTT. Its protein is CASSFAGRGHRNTEAFF.

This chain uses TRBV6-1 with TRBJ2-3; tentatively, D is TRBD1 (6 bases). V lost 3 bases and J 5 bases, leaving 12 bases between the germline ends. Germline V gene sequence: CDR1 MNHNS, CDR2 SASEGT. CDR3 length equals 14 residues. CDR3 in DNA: TGTGCCAGCAGTGATGCAGGGGCTAGAGATACGCAGTATTTT. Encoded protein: CASSDAGARDTQYF.

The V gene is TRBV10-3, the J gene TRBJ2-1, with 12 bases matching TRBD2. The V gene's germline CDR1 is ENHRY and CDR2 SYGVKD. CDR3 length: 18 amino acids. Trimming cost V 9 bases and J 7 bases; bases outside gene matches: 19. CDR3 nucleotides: TGTGCCATGTCTGACAGGGGCGGACTAGCGGGAATCCCTAATGAGCAGTTCTTC. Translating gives CAMSDRGGLAGIPNEQFF.

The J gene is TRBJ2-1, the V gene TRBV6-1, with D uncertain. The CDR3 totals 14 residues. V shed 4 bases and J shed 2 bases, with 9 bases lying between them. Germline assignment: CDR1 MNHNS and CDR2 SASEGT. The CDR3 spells CASSGEFPYNEQFF. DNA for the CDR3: TGTGCCAGCAGTGGGGAATTCCCCTACAATGAGCAGTTCTTC.

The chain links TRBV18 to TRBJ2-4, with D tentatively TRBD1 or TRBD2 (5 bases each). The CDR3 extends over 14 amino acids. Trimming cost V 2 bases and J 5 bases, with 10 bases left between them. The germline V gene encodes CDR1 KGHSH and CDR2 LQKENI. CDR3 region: CASSPLRGENIQYF. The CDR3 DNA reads TGTGCCAGCTCACCATTACGGGGCGAAAACATTCAGTACTTC.

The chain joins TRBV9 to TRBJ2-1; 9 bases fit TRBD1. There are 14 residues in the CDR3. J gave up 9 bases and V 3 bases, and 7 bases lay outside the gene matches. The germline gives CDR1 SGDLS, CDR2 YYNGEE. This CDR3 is CASSGYRGRVEQFF. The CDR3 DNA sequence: TGTGCCAGCAGCGGTTACAGGGGGCGCGTTGAGCAGTTCTTC.

The CDR3, as DNA: TGTGCCAGCTCACCGCGGAACGGACTAGCGGGAGGATACAATGAGCAGTTCTTC. Translated: CASSPRNGLAGGYNEQFF. The V call is TRBV18, the J call TRBJ2-1; 14 nucleotides align to TRBD2. The V gene's germline CDR1 is KGHSH and CDR2 LQKENI. V gave up 3 bases and J gave up 4 bases; unmatched junction bases: 8. The CDR3 is made up of 18 amino acids.